This TCR beta chain came from a study of regulatory T cells in long-lasting Graves disease (dated by TCRdb to 2020 to 2023). Turning to the overall study: Persistent Graves' disease was defined as persistently positive TSH receptor autoantibodies together with antithyroid drug treatment for over 5 years. Patients with persistent Graves' disease were compared with patients with newly diagnosed Graves' disease using TCR sequencing and RNA sequencing of peripheral blood. The study took place in China and was registered as a clinical trial. A total of roughly 35 samples underwent TCR sequencing: about 13 from persistent and approximately 20 from newly diagnosed Graves' disease patients. On average, persistent Graves' disease patients in the clinical cohort had been on antithyroid drugs for roughly 11 years.

Library creation used multiplex PCR. Reads for this sample came from an Illumina HiSeq 4000. TCR beta libraries were built with iRepertoire HTBI primers and Arm-PCR amplification of CDR3 regions. Before sequencing, the PCR products went through gel purification. As for the authors' bioinformatics: Gene usage analysis of CDR3 amino acid clonotypes used the approximately 62 TRBV and 14 to 15 TRBJ segments found across samples. COPE and FqMerger were used to merge the filtered high-quality paired reads into contigs. Contigs were aligned with BLAST to IMGT TRBV, TRBD and TRBJ reference genes, and CDR3 was defined per IMGT. Highly expanded clones were defined as clonotypes with a frequency above 0.1%. Shannon entropy was used to measure repertoire diversity, and the Gini coefficient was used to measure V-J evenness. A clonotype was considered public if more than one individual shared it. TCRdb took the public reads, trimmed them with fastp at Q25, ran MiXCR for clone calling and kept in-frame beta chains. All rows with the same CDR3 protein become a single entry with the most common DNA and genes. Clone size and V and J calls follow TCRdb, not the original study. The sample data list approximately 380,000 distinct CDR3 sequences, and around 21% of these were observed just once. The ten largest clonotypes hold around 20% of the sample.

Interpreted using the paper, the time point label stands for: persistent/refractory GD, antithyroid drugs over 5 years with positive TRAb. For both TCR sequencing and RNA sequencing, RNA was extracted from PBMCs using TRIzol. The diagnosis of Graves' disease was made according to American Thyroid Association guidelines. Patients were recruited from an endocrinology department in Xi'an, China. From each patient, 8 to 10 milliliters of peripheral blood was collected into an EDTA anticoagulant tube. Ficoll Paque Plus density gradient separation was used to isolate PBMCs, and no further T cell sorting was performed. RNA quality was checked with an Agilent 2100 Bioanalyzer and agarose gel, and concentration with a NanoDrop 2000. The sample holds a few counts of this clonotype. Which antigen it targets is not known. No clone much larger than this one lies a single base away; base qualities are absent. At the junction V is shortened by 4 bases and J by 0 bases; bases outside the gene matches: 6. The germline V gene (reference sequence) provides CDR1 SGHKS and CDR2 YYEKEE. The CDR3 runs 15 residues from the cysteine to the phenylalanine. This entry keeps only the CDR3 DNA: 45 bases, framed from base 1.

Overall results and qualifications from the work: Preferential use of TRBV28, TRBJ1-2 and TRBJ2-5 was observed in persistent disease, whereas TRBV20-1 and TRBJ2-1 were favored in newly diagnosed disease. More public clonotypes were shared among persistent patients (around 3,000) than among newly diagnosed patients (roughly 1,000). The small sample size was acknowledged by the authors as a limitation that may reduce accuracy. Sequencing and analysis were limited to the TCR beta chain. Compared with newly diagnosed patients, patients with persistent Graves' disease had lower TCR Shannon entropy and fewer highly expanded clones, which suggests clonal expansion. Because the primary lesion, thyroid tissue, could not be accessed, the study looked at peripheral blood alone.

The origin of this receptor is a female donor with Graves disease. The sample consisted of peripheral blood mononuclear cells (PBMCs), taken when the disease was refractory, from a patient treated with antithyroid drugs. The sequence is built from TRBV5-5 and TRBJ1-2; TRBD1 aligns with 7 central bases. The sequenced DNA is TGTGCCAGCAGCGTAACCGGGACAGCTAACTATGGCTACACCTTC. This translates into CASSVTGTANYGYTF.